This passage covers 10 T cell receptor beta chains from one sample sequenced in a study of blood T cells in healthy people across ages. A sample-barcoded 5' primer and a J-beta primer mix were used in a second PCR of roughly 7 to 11 cycles. TCRdb re-analysed the 5' RACE reads in MiXCR, keeping a single row per CDR3 protein. The sample comprises 500,000 to 600,000 distinct CDR3 sequences, approximately 25% of which are singletons, and around a sixth rests with the top ten. The specimen was blood. Every receptor here comes from a woman aged 70 to 79 in good health.

The chain carries TRBV7-2 and TRBJ2-4; the match to TRBD2 covers 8 bases. Trimming took 4 bases from V and 6 from J; bases not matched to a gene: 5. This CDR3 is built from 14 residues. Germline values: CDR1 SGHTA, CDR2 FQGNSA. The CDR3 loop is CASSYNSGVNIQYF. The CDR3 DNA sequence: TGTGCCAGCAGCTATAATAGCGGGGTAAACATTCAGTACTTC. The whole variable domain, filled in from reference TRBV7-2 and TRBJ2-4, reads GAGVSQSPSNKVTEKGKDVELRCDPISGHTALYWYRQSLGQGLEFLIYFQGNSAPDKSGLPSDRFSAERTGGSVSTLTIQRTQQEDSAVYLCASSYNSGVNIQYFGAGTRLSVL.

The V call is TRBV7-2, the J call TRBJ2-3; TRBD1 aligns across 8 bases. The CDR3 is 13 amino acids. Trimming at V came to 0 bases and at J to 12 bases, leaving 5 bases not matched to a gene. Germline lookup yields CDR1 SGHTA and CDR2 FQGNSA. The CDR3: CASSLAGQGRQYF. In DNA form, the CDR3 reads TGTGCCAGCAGCTTAGCCGGACAGGGAAGACAGTATTTT.

The rearrangement links TRBV20-1 to TRBJ2-7; tentatively, D is TRBD1 (5 bases). Per germline, CDR1 DFQATT and CDR2 SNEGSKA (reference sequence). The CDR3 totals 13 residues. The CDR3 region has the DNA TGCAATGGCACGGACAAGAACTCCTACGAGCAGTACTTC. Its translation: CNGTDKNSYEQYF.

This clonotype was detected only a few times. The chain recombines TRBV6-1 with TRBJ1-4; D remains ambiguous. CDR1 is MNHNS, CDR2 SASEGT, per germline. The CDR3 has 20 amino acids. Trimming took off 2 bases at V and 0 bases at J, with 22 bases between the two ends. CDR3 coding DNA: TGTGCCAGCAGTGAAAAAATACTTGGCCGGAGAGTTGCAACTAATGAAAAACTGTTTTTT. Translating it yields CASSEKILGRRVATNEKLFF.

This clonotype has ten or more counts. This chain connects TRBV7-2 to TRBJ2-5; the D gene is possibly TRBD2 (5 bases). The germline gives CDR1 SGHTA, CDR2 FQGNSA. Trimming removed 2 bases at V and 2 bases at J, with 9 bases between. This CDR3 comprises 14 residues. The CDR3 loop is CASSLSSGQETQYF. Here the CDR3 DNA reads TGTGCCAGCAGCTTAAGCAGCGGTCAAGAGACCCAGTACTTC.

The rearrangement links TRBV21-1 to TRBJ2-1; the table calls TRBD2, which could not be checked here. TRBV21-1 is a pseudogene segment. The CDR3 spans 16 residues. The CDR3: CASSTRLWSGEGEQFF. The CDR3 coding sequence is TGTGCCAGCAGTACACGGCTATGGAGTGGGGAGGGGGAGCAGTTCTTC.

This clonotype turned up a few times. J is TRBJ2-5 and V is TRBV18, with a possible D match to TRBD1 (6 bases). The assigned J gene may be wrong: the sequence end matches TRBJ2-7 better. The CDR3 spans 14 residues. CDR1 and CDR2 (germline): KGHSH, LQKENI. The CDR3: CASSPSQGLNEQYF. Written as DNA, the CDR3 is TGTGCCAGCTCACCAAGTCAGGGGTTAAACGAGCAGTACTTC.

J is TRBJ2-3 and V is TRBV7-3, with 7 bases lining up with TRBD2. Trimming took 3 bases from V and 6 from J; bases not matched to a gene: 12. This CDR3 is built from 16 residues. The germline gives CDR1 SGHTA, CDR2 FQGTGA. CDR3 nucleotide sequence: TGTGCCAGCAGCTTGAGTGCAACTAGCGCACAGGATACGCAGTATTTT. Its translation is CASSLSATSAQDTQYF.

The V and J genes are TRBV5-1 and TRBJ2-5; no definite D call. The CDR3 length is 13 residues. V was cut by 2 bases and J by 4 bases, with 9 bases left in between. Per germline, CDR1 SGHRS and CDR2 YFSETQ. Written as DNA, the CDR3 is TGCGCCAGCAGCTTTCCACAGTTAGAGACCCAGTACTTC. The encoded protein is CASSFPQLETQYF.

The chain joins TRBV7-9 to TRBJ2-7; 7 bases are shared with TRBD2. CDR1 is SEHNR, CDR2 FQNEAQ, per germline (reference sequence). Trimming took 6 bases from V and 3 from J; bases not matched to a gene: 2. The CDR3 loop spans 12 amino acids. CDR3 nucleotides: TGTGCCAGCAGACGGGACTACTACGAGCAGTACTTC. This translates into CASRRDYYEQYF.